Here is one T cell receptor beta chain with its context. These data come from a study of blood T cell repertoires in COVID-19. The germline V gene has CDR1 SGHDN and CDR2 FVKESK. V lost 4 bases to trimming and J lost 4 bases; unmatched junction nucleotides: 12. The CDR3 is 16 residues long. The protocol was immunoSEQ multiplex PCR, while the TCRdb copy is restricted to in-frame clones and leaves out a portion. Here the sample spans 120,000 or so clones, 69% being singletons. The TCR comes from a woman aged 65 to 85 with acute or convalescent COVID-19. V usage is TRBV14 and J usage is TRBJ1-2; 7 nucleotides agree with TRBD1. Sequenced material: peripheral blood. CDR3 sequence (DNA): TGTGCCAGCAGCCCCTCCGGGACAGTACTGCTCTATGGCTACACCTTC. Protein: CASSPSGTVLLYGYTF. Full variable domain (remainder filled in from reference TRBV14 and TRBJ1-2): EAGVTQFPSHSVIEKGQTVTLRCDPISGHDNLYWYRRVMGKEIKFLLHFVKESKQDESGMPNNRFLAERTGGTYSTLKVQPAELEDSGVYFCASSPSGTVLLYGYTFGSGTRLTVV.